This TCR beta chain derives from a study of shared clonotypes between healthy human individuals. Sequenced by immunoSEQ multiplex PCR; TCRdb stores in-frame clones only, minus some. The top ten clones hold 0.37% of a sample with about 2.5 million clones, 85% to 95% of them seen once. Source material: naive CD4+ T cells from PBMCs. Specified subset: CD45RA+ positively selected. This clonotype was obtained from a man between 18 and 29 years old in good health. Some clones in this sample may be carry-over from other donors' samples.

The CDR3 reads CSVDWQNYGYTF. The CDR3 DNA reads as TGCAGCGTTGACTGGCAGAACTATGGCTACACCTTC. V is TRBV29-1 and J is TRBJ1-2; D call uncertain. V lost 3 bases to trimming and J lost 2 bases, with 7 bases between them. The CDR3 contains 12 residues. CDR1 is SQVTM, CDR2 ANQGSEA, per germline.